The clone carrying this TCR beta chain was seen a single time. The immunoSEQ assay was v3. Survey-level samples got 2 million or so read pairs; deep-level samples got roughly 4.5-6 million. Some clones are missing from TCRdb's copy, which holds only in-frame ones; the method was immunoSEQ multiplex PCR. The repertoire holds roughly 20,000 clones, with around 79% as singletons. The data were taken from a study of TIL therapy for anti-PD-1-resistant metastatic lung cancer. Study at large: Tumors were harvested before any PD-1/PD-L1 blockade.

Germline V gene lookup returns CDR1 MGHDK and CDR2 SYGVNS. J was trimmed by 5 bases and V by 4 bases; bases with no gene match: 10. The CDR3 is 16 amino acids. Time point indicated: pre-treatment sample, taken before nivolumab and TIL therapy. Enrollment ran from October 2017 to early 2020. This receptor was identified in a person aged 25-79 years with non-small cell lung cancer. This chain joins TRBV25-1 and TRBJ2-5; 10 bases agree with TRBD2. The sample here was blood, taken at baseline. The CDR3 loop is CASSALSGRARETQYF. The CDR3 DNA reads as TGTGCCAGCAGTGCGCTCAGCGGGAGGGCCAGGGAGACCCAGTACTTC.